This T cell receptor beta chain was recovered during a study of Ad26.COV2.S vaccination and SARS-CoV-2 variants. This clone turned up a few times. Some clones are missing from TCRdb's copy, which holds only in-frame ones; the method was immunoSEQ multiplex PCR. The repertoire holds about 320,000 clones, around four fifths seen once, with 2% to 2.5% in the top ten. Documented treatment: around 19 received Ad26.COV2.S at low or high dose, single or two shots; about 5 received placebo; per-sample allocation not given. Sampling was performed 63 days after the first vaccine or placebo injection. The TCR was taken from a person aged 18-60 years who received the Ad26.COV2.S COVID-19 vaccine or a placebo. The sequenced sample was peripheral blood, obtained in a trial of Ad26.COV2.S vaccine versus placebo.

CDR3 sequence reads: CASSQSGGQKGTQYF. Written as DNA, the CDR3 is TGTGCCAGCAGCCAAAGCGGGGGTCAAAAAGGGACCCAGTACTTC. The chain has TRBV5-4 and TRBJ2-5; 8 bases fit TRBD2. The junction had 12 bases not matched to a gene; V was cut back by 4 bases and J by 7 bases. The germline CDR1 and CDR2 sequences are SGHNT and YYREEE (reference sequence). The CDR3 covers 15 residues.